Listed below are T cell receptor beta chains from one sample, sequenced in a study of T cells in Graves' hyperthyroidism and ophthalmopathy. TCRdb passed the multiplex PCR reads through MiXCR, listing each CDR3 protein once. The sample has roughly 380,000 distinct CDR3 sequences; roughly 15% are singletons. Sequences were obtained from blood. These receptors originate from a woman aged 18-30 years with Graves' hyperthyroidism. The CDR3 runs from the conserved cysteine through the conserved F or W. Fields, in order: J gene, V gene, CDR3 protein.

>TRBJ2-3|TRBV9
CASSVGLAGGTTQYF
>TRBJ2-2|TRBV5-1
CASNTGTENTGELFF
>TRBJ1-2|TRBV27
CASSRYSGTEYGYTF
>TRBJ1-5|TRBV27
CASTFLGWDHQPQHF
>TRBJ1-5|TRBV7-2
CASSLNEGQPQHF
>TRBJ2-6|TRBV5-1
CASSLDGSGTNVLTF
>TRBJ2-2|TRBV20-1
CSAGAGGMNTGELFF
>TRBJ1-6|TRBV28
CASSLGSGLYNSPLHF
>TRBJ2-1|TRBV20-1
CSARDRREGIFGYNEQFF
>TRBJ1-2|TRBV20-1
CSAGEGRSNYGYTF